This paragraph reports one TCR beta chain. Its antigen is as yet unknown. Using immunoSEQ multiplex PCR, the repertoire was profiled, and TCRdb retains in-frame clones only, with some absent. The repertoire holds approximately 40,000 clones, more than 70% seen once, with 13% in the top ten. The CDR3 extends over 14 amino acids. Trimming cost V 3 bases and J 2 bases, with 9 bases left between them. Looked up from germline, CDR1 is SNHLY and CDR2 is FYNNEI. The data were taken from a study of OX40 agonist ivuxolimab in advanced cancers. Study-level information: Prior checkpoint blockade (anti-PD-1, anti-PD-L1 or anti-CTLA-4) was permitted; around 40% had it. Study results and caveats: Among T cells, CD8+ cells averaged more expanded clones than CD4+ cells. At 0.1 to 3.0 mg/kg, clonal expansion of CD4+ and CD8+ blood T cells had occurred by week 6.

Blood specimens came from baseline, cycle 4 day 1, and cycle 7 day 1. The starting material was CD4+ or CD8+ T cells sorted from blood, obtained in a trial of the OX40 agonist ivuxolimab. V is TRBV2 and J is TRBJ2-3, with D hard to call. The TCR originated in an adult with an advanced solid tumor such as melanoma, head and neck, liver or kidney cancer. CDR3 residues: CASSDIVVTDTQYF. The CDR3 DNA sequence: TGTGCCAGCAGTGACATAGTGGTCACAGATACGCAGTATTTT.